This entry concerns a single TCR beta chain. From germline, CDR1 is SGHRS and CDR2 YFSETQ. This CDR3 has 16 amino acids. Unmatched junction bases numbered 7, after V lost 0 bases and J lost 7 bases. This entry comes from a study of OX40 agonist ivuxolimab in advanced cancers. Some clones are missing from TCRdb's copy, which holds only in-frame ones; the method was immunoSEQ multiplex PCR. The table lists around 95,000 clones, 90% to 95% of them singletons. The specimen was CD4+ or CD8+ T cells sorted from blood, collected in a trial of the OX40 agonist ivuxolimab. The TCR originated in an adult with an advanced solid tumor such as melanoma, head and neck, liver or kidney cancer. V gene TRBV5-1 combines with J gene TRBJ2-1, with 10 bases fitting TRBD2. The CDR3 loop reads CASSLATSGNANEQFF. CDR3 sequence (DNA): TGCGCCAGCAGCTTGGCCACTAGCGGGAATGCGAATGAGCAGTTCTTC.